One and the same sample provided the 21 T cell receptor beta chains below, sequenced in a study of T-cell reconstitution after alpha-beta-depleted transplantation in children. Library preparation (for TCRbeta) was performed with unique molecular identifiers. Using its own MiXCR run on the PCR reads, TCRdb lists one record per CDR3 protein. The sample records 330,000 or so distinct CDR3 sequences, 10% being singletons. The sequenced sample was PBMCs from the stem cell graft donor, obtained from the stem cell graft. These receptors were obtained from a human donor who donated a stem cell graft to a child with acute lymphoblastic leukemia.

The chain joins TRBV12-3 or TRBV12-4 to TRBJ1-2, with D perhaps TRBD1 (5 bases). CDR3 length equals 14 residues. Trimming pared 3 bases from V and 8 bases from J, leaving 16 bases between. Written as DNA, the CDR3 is TGTGCCAGCAGTTTGGCCCCCGGGACGAAGGGCTACACCTTC. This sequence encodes CASSLAPGTKGYTF.

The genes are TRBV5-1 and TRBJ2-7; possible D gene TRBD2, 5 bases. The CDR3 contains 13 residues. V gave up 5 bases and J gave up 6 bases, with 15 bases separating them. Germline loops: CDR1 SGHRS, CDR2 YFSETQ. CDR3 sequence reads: CASRKGAGSEQYF. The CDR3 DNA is TGCGCCAGCAGGAAGGGTGCGGGCTCCGAGCAGTACTTC.

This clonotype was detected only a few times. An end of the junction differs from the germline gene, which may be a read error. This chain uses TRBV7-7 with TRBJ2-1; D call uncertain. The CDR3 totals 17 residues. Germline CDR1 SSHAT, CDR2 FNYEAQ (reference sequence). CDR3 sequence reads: CASSLARPGTVNNEQFF. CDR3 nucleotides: TGTGCTAGCAGCTTAGCCCGGCCAGGAACGGTTAACAATGAGCAGTTCTTC.

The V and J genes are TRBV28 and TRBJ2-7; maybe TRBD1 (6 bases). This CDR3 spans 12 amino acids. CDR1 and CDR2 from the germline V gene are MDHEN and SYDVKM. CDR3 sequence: CGIQGLSYEQYF. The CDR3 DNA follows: TGTGGAATCCAGGGGCTTTCCTACGAGCAGTACTTC.

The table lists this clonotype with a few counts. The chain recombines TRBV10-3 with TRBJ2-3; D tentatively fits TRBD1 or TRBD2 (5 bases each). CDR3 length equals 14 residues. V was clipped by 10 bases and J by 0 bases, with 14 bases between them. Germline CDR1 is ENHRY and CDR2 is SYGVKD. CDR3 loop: CATGVGTSTDTQYF. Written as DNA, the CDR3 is TGTGCCACCGGGGTGGGGACCAGCACAGATACGCAGTATTTT.

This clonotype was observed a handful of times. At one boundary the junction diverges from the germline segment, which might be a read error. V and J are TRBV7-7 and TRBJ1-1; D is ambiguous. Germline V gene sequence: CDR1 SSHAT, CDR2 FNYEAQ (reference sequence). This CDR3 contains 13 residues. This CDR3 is CASSSSMNTEAFF. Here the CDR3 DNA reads TGTGCTAGCAGCTCCTCCATGAACACTGAAGCTTTCTTT.

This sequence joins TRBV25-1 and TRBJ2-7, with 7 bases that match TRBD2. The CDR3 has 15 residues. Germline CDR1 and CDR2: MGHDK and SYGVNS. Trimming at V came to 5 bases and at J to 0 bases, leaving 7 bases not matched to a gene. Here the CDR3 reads CASSSSSGLSYEQYF. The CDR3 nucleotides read TGTGCCAGCAGTTCATCTAGCGGCCTCTCCTACGAGCAGTACTTC.

The CDR3 here is CASRGEFTYEQYF. Here the CDR3 DNA reads TGTGCCAGCAGGGGGGAGTTTACCTACGAGCAGTACTTC. The chain combines TRBV27 with TRBJ2-7; D possibly uses TRBD1 or TRBD2 (5 bases each). The CDR3 has 13 residues. Germline V gene lookup returns CDR1 MNHEY and CDR2 SMNVEV (reference sequence). Trimming took off 6 bases at V and 2 bases at J, with 11 bases between the two ends.

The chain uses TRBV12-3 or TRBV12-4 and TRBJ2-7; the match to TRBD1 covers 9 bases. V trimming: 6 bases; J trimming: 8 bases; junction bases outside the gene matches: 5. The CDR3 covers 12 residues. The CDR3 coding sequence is TGTGCCAGCAGCCTAACAGGGGGCAAGCAGTACTTC. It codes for CASSLTGGKQYF.

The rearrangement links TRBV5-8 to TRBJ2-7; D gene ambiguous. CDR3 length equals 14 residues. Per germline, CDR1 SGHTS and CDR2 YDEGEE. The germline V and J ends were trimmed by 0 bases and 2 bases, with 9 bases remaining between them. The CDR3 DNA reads TGTGCCAGCAGCTTGGCCCCACTCGCCTACGAGCAGTACTTC. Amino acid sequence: CASSLAPLAYEQYF. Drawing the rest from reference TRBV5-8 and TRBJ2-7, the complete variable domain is EAGVTQSPTHLIKTRGQQATLRCSPISGHTSVYWYQQALGLGLQFLLWYDEGEERNRGNFPPRFSGRQFPNYSSELNVNALELEDSALYLCASSLAPLAYEQYFGPGTRLTVT.

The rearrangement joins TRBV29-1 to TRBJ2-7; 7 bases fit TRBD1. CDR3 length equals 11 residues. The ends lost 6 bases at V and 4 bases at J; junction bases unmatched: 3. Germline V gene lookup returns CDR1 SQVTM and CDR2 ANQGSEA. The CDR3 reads CSVFRGYEQYF. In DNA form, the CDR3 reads TGCAGCGTCTTCAGGGGGTACGAGCAGTACTTC.

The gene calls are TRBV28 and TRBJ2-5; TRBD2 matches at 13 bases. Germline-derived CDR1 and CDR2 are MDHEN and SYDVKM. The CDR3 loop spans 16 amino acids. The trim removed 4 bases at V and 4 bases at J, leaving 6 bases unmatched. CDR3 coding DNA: TGTGCCAGCAGTTACCTCGGACTAGCGGGAGTAGAGACCCAGTACTTC. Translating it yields CASSYLGLAGVETQYF.

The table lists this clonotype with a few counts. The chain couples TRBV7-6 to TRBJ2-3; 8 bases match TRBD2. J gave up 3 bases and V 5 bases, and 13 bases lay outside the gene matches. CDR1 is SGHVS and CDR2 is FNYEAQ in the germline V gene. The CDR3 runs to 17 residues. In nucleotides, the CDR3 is TGTGCCAGCAGCCGCCCCGGGGGGGGAGTATCGACAGATACGCAGTATTTT. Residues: CASSRPGGGVSTDTQYF.

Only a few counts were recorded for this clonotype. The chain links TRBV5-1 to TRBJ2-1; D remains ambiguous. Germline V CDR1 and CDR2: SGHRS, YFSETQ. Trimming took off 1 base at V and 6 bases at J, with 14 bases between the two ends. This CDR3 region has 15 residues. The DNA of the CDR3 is TGCGCCAGCAGCTTGTACGCTCGGACCAGCAATGAGCAGTTCTTC. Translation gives CASSLYARTSNEQFF.

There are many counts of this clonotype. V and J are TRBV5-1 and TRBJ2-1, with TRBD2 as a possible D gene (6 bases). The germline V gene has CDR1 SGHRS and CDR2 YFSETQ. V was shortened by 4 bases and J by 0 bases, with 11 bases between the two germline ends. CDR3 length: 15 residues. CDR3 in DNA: TGCGCCAGCAGCCCGGGACTGAGCTCCTACAATGAGCAGTTCTTC. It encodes CASSPGLSSYNEQFF.

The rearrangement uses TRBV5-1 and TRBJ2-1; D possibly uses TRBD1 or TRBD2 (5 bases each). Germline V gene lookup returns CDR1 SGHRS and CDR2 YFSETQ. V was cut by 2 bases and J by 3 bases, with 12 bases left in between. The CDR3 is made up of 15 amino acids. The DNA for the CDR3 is TGCGCCAGCAGCTTTACAGGACTTCACTACAATGAGCAGTTCTTC. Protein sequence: CASSFTGLHYNEQFF.

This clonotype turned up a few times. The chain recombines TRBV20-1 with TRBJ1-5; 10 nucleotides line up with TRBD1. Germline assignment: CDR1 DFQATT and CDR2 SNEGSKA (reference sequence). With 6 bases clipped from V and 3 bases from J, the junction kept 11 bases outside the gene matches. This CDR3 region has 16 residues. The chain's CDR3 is CSADRDRGGFNQPQHF. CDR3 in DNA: TGCAGTGCCGACAGGGACAGGGGAGGATTCAATCAGCCCCAGCATTTT.

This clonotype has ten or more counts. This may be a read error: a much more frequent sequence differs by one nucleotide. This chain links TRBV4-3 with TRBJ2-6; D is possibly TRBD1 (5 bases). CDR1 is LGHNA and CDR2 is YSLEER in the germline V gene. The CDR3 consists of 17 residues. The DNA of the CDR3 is TGCGCCAGCAGCCAAGAAGGAGACAGCTCTGGGGCCAACGGCCTGACTTTC. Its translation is CASSQEGDSSGANGLTF.

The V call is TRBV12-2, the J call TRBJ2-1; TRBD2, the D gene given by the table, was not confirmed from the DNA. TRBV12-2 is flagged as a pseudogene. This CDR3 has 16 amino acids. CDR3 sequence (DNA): TGTGCAAGTCGCTTAGGCCTGGGACTTCAGTACAATGAGCAGTTCTTC. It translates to CASRLGLGLQYNEQFF.

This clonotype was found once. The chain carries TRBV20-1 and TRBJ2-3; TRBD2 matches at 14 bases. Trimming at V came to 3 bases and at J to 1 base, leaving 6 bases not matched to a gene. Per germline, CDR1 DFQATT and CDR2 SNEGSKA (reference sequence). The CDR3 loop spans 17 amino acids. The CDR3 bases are TGCAGTGCTAGGGGACTAGCGGGAGTGTATGGCACAGATACGCAGTATTTT. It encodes CSARGLAGVYGTDTQYF.

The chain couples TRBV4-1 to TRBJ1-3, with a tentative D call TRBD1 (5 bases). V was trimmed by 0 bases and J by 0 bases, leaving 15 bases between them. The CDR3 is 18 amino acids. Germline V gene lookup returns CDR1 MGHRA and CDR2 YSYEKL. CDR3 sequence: CASSQDGSRGVSGNTIYF. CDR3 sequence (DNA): TGCGCCAGCAGCCAAGATGGCTCGAGAGGGGTCTCTGGAAACACCATATATTTT.